This is a list of T cell receptor beta chains from one sample in a study of cytomegalovirus exposure and HLA in healthy donors. TCRdb's table, derived via immunoSEQ multiplex PCR, lists solely in-frame clones and lacks some. The repertoire holds some 90,000 clones, with 96% as singletons. Specimen: PBMCs. The receptors come from a man between 18 and 35 years old in good health and CMV-seronegative. Both conserved end residues are part of each CDR3. D genes are given only for firm matches. Clone size is not always given. Where it is, it says once, few, many or a class for expanded clones.

TRBV6-5	-	-	TRBJ1-3	TGTGCCACCCAGGCCCTGGGGGGGCCCGGAAACACCATATATTTT	CATQALGGPGNTIYF
TRBV7-9	-	-	TRBJ1-3	TGTGCCAGCAGCCCCGGCTCTGGAAACACCATATATTTT	CASSPGSGNTIYF
TRBV19	-	-	TRBJ1-5	TGTGCCAGTACCCTCGGAGTGCATCAGCCCCAGCATTTT	CASTLGVHQPQHF
TRBV18	TRBD2	-	TRBJ2-5	TGTGCCAGCTCACCTACTAGCGGGAGTGAGACCCAGTACTTC	CASSPTSGSETQYF
TRBV9	-	-	TRBJ2-3	TGTGCCAGCGGAAGGAGAGCTAGCACAGATACGCAGTATTTT	CASGRRASTDTQYF
TRBV5-1	-	-	TRBJ2-3	TGCGCCAGCAGCTTGGCCGTAGGGGCAGATACGCAGTATTTT	CASSLAVGADTQYF
TRBV29-1	-	few	TRBJ1-5	TGCAGCGTTGAAGTCAGCGCAAATCAGCCCCAGCATTTT	CSVEVSANQPQHF
TRBV5-6	-	-	TRBJ2-5	TGTGCCAGCAGCTTGGGTTCAGGAGGGGGCGAGACCCAGTACTTC	CASSLGSGGGETQYF
TRBV5-4	TRBD2	-	TRBJ2-3	TGTGCCAGCAGCAGCCTACTGGCGGGGGACACAGATACGCAGTATTTT	CASSSLLAGDTDTQYF
TRBV28	-	-	TRBJ1-5	TGTGCCAGCAGTTCGAGGGTAGGGAGACAGCCCCAGCATTTT	CASSSRVGRQPQHF
TRBV5-4	-	-	TRBJ1-2	TGTGCCAGCAGCTTGACAGGCGCTTGGAACTATGGCTACACCTTC	CASSLTGAWNYGYTF
TRBV7-3	TRBD1	-	TRBJ2-2	TGTGCCAGCAGCTCGGGGACAGTTGGCGGGGAGCTGTTTTTT	CASSSGTVGGELFF
TRBV28	TRBD1	once	TRBJ2-7	TGTGCCAGCAGTTTAGAGCAGGGGGCCGTCTCCTACGAGCAGTACTTC	CASSLEQGAVSYEQYF
TRBV11-2	-	-	TRBJ1-5	TGTGCCAGCAGCTCCAGGGGCCATAGCAATCAGCCCCAGCATTTT	CASSSRGHSNQPQHF
TRBV4-3	TRBD1	-	TRBJ2-2	TGCGCCAGCAGCCTCGGACAGGGGGGGACCGGGGAGCTGTTTTTT	CASSLGQGGTGELFF
TRBV9	-	once	TRBJ2-3	TGTGCCAGCAGCGCAGTAACATTTAGAGACTCAGATACGCAGTATTTT	CASSAVTFRDSDTQYF
TRBV6-5	-	-	TRBJ1-3	TGTGCCAGCAGACCCTTAGTCCCGCCGAACACCATATATTTT	CASRPLVPPNTIYF
TRBV9	-	-	TRBJ2-1	TGTGCCAGCAGCGTAGTGGGCCACAATGAGCAGTTCTTC	CASSVVGHNEQFF
TRBV27	TRBD1	-	TRBJ1-5	TGTGCCAGCAGTTTGGATTCGGGACAGGGCCAGCCCCAGCATTTT	CASSLDSGQGQPQHF
TRBV5-1	-	-	TRBJ1-1	TGCGCCAGCACTGACAAAACGAACACTGAAGCTTTCTTT	CASTDKTNTEAFF
TRBV6-4	TRBD2	-	TRBJ2-1	TGTGCCAGCAGTGAAGTTAGCGGGAGTGGCTACAATGAGCAGTTCTTC	CASSEVSGSGYNEQFF
TRBV7-8	TRBD1	-	TRBJ1-2	TGTGCCAGCAGCTTATTATACGTTGGGACAGGGCAATATGGCTACACCTTC	CASSLLYVGTGQYGYTF
TRBV19	-	-	TRBJ1-1	TGTGCCAGTATGAGAAACCAGAACACTGAAGCTTTCTTT	CASMRNQNTEAFF
TRBV6-5	-	-	TRBJ1-1	TGTGCCAGCAGTTATTCGCCCAGGGATCCGGCCACTGAAGCTTTCTTT	CASSYSPRDPATEAFF
TRBV6-5	-	-	TRBJ1-1	TGTGCCAGCAGTTACGCGGGGGAGGAAACTGAAGCTTTCTTT	CASSYAGEETEAFF
TRBV5-6	-	-	TRBJ1-5	TGTGCCAGCAGCTTGGTCGATCAGCCCCAGCATTTT	CASSLVDQPQHF
TRBV27	TRBD2	once	TRBJ2-7	TGTGCCAGCAGTTTGTCTAGCGGGAGGCTACTGACCTACGAGCAGTACTTC	CASSLSSGRLLTYEQYF
TRBV18	TRBD1	once	TRBJ2-7	TGTGCCAGCTCACCAGGACAGGGAACCTACGAGCAGTACTTC	CASSPGQGTYEQYF
TRBV9	TRBD1	-	TRBJ2-5	TGTGCCAGCAGCGTAGCTGACAGGGTCGATGAGACCCAGTACTTC	CASSVADRVDETQYF
TRBV5-4	-	-	TRBJ2-7	TGTGCCAGCAGCGAAGACGGACAGTTAGGCTACGAGCAGTACTTC	CASSEDGQLGYEQYF
TRBV10-3	-	-	TRBJ2-5	TGTGCCATCAGTGATTCGGGAGAGACCCAGTACTTC	CAISDSGETQYF
TRBV2	-	-	TRBJ1-5	TGTGCCAGCAGTGGGCAGGCGAATAGCAATCAGCCCCAGCATTTT	CASSGQANSNQPQHF
TRBV27	TRBD1	-	TRBJ2-7	TGTGCCAGCAGTTCTACAGGGGCTAGTCGGGAGCAGTACTTC	CASSSTGASREQYF
TRBV4-1	-	-	TRBJ2-2	TGCGCCAGCAGCCAACGGGGGGCGGGGGACACCGGGGAGCTGTTTTTT	CASSQRGAGDTGELFF
TRBV7-9	TRBD2	-	TRBJ2-7	TGTGCCAGCAGTCCTACTAGCGGGAGACTTTCCTACGAGCAGTACTTC	CASSPTSGRLSYEQYF